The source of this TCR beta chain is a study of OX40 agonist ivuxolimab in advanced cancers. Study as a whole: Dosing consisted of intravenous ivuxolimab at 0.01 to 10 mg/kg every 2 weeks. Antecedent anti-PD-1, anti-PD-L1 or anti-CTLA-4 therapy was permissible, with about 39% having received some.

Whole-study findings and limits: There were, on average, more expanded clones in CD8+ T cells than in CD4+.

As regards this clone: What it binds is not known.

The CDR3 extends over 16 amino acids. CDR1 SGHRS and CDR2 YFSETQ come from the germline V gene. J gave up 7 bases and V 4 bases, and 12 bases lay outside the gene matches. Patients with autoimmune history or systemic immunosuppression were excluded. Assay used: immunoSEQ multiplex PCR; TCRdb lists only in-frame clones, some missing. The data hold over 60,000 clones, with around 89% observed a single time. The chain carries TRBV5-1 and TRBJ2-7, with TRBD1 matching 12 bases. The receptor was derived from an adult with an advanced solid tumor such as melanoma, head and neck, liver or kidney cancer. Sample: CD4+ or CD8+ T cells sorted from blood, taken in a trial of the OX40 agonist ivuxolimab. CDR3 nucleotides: TGCGCCAGCAGCGCCTTAACGGGACAGGGGGCAGGGGAGCAGTACTTC. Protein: CASSALTGQGAGEQYF.